The clone carrying this TCR beta chain was counted once. The data stem from a study of T cell changes during pregnancy in multiple sclerosis. Germline values: CDR1 MRHNA, CDR2 SNTAGT. Trimming took 2 bases from V and 6 from J, leaving 11 bases between them. The CDR3 length is 14 residues. Assay: immunoSEQ multiplex PCR; the TCRdb copy retains only in-frame clones and omits some. Of 73,000 or so clones listed, under 90% are singletons. This rearrangement joins TRBV6-4 to TRBJ2-1; weak D call: TRBD2 (7 bases). The clonotype originates from a female donor in good health, enrolled as a control in a pregnancy study. This sample comprised peripheral blood, obtained after pregnancy. Written as DNA, the CDR3 is TGTGCCAGCAGTGACGAGGGGGGGCTCAATGAGCAGTTCTTC. Its protein product is CASSDEGGLNEQFF.